These 3 T cell receptor beta chains were all obtained from the same sample, sequenced in a study of OX40 agonist ivuxolimab in advanced cancers. Clones were read by immunoSEQ multiplex PCR, and TCRdb kept only the in-frame ones, dropping some. The sample has more than 40,000 clones, 88% seen once; the top ten hold around 1.1%. The material sequenced was CD4+ or CD8+ T cells sorted from blood, taken in a trial of the OX40 agonist ivuxolimab. The receptor source for this set is an adult with an advanced solid tumor such as melanoma, head and neck, liver or kidney cancer.

The rearrangement links TRBV6-1 to TRBJ2-1; weak D call: TRBD2 (6 bases). The CDR3 sequence is 15 residues long. Per germline, CDR1 MNHNS and CDR2 SASEGT. Trimming pared 9 bases from V and 6 bases from J, leaving 21 bases between. The CDR3, as DNA: TGTGCCAGTCGGAGAGGACTAAACTCTTTCAATGAGCAGTTCTTC. Translating gives CASRRGLNSFNEQFF.

The gene calls are TRBV18 and TRBJ2-1; D is undetermined. Germline lookup yields CDR1 KGHSH and CDR2 LQKENI. CDR3 length: 15 residues. Between the trimmed V and J ends, which lost 2 bases and 5 bases, there was a span of 13 bases. Here the CDR3 DNA reads TGTGCCAGCTCACCAACGGTGGGGTCCGACAATGAGCAGTTCTTC. This gives the protein CASSPTVGSDNEQFF.

A few counts support this clone. V gene TRBV4-1 combines with J gene TRBJ1-1; D is undetermined. With 4 bases removed from V and 5 bases from J, the gap between germline ends came to 8 bases. The CDR3 contains 12 residues. CDR1 and CDR2 from the germline V gene are MGHRA and YSYEKL. CDR3 amino acids: CASSRPGTEAFF. Written as DNA, the CDR3 is TGCGCCAGCAGCCGACCGGGAACTGAAGCTTTCTTT.